The clone carrying this TCR beta chain has only a few counts. This sample is part of a study of response to subunit inactivated influenza vaccine. The V segment lost 4 bases and the J segment 5 bases; nucleotides outside the gene matches: 4. Germline loops: CDR1 SQVTM, CDR2 ANQGSEA. CDR3 length: 13 amino acids. From the RT-PCR reads, TCRdb called clonotypes with MiXCR, one entry per CDR3 protein. The repertoire holds some 570,000 distinct CDR3 sequences, with roughly 10% as singletons. These sequences were also reported in another study, on T cells expressing NK-cell markers. According to that study: 5'RACE template switching with UMIs generated TCR beta cDNA. Dominance of the CD3+CD56-NKG2C+ fraction by these clonotypes also held in a handful of donors.

The chain has TRBV29-1 and TRBJ1-5; 8 nucleotides line up with TRBD1. The source was PBMCs from blood, collected on the day of vaccination. The receptor was derived from a man aged 50 to 60 who received an inactivated influenza vaccine. The CDR3 loop reads CSVGGQAYQPQHF. Here the CDR3 DNA reads TGCAGCGTTGGGGGACAGGCGTATCAGCCCCAGCATTTT.